The TCR beta chain described here comes from a study of radiation and T cells in renal cell carcinoma. Here immunoSEQ multiplex PCR was the method, and the copy in TCRdb shows in-frame clones only, minus some. This table holds approximately 90,000 clones, 80% to 90% found once. Indicated time point: baseline pretreatment blood. As to treatment: 15 Gy SBRT to primary tumor, nephrectomy 4 weeks later. The tumor was a clear cell renal cell carcinoma. The starting material was blood, obtained from a patient whose treatment included radiotherapy and nephrectomy. The TCR comes from a man aged 50 to 59 with renal cell carcinoma.

The CDR3 sequence is CASSAGQGYDEQYF. The DNA for the CDR3 is TGTGCCAGCAGCGCCGGACAGGGGTACGACGAGCAGTACTTC. The chain employs TRBV9 and TRBJ2-5, with 9 bases lining up with TRBD1. The J call could be wrong; TRBJ2-7 is a better fit for the DNA end. The CDR3 contains 14 residues. Germline V gene sequence: CDR1 SGDLS, CDR2 YYNGEE.